Here is one T cell receptor (beta chain) with its context. Its antigen is not identified. Unmatched junction bases numbered 7, after V lost 2 bases and J lost 3 bases. CDR1 and CDR2 (germline): ENHRY, SYGVKD. The CDR3 covers 15 residues. These data originate in a study of cytomegalovirus exposure and HLA in healthy donors. General study findings and limits: An analysis that came later showed most CMV-associated TCR beta chains appearing HLA-restricted. A later analysis showed that HLA-associated TCR beta chains had undergone more clonal expansion than equally common others. In all likelihood, a cluster of highly shared sequence variants was a sequencing artifact.

PCR primers comprised 60 Vbeta and 13 Jbeta primers. This table comes from immunoSEQ multiplex PCR, and its TCRdb copy is limited to in-frame clones, with some not included. The table records 60,000 to 75,000 clones, 60% to 80% of them present only once. Sequencing input: PBMCs. The chain employs TRBV10-3 and TRBJ2-7; the match to TRBD1 covers 7 bases. The receptor's source is a woman aged 25 to 39 in good health and CMV-seropositive. CDR3 DNA: TGTGCCATCAGTGAGGCCCAACAGGGGAACTACGAGCAGTACTTC. As protein: CAISEAQQGNYEQYF.